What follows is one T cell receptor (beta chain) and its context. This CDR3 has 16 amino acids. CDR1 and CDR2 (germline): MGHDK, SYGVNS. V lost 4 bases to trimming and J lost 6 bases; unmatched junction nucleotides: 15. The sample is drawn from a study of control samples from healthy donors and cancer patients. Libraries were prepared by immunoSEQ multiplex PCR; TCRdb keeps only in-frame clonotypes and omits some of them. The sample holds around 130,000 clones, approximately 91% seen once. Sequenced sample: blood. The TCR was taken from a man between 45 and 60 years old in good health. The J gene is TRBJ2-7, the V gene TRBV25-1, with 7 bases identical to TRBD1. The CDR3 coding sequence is TGTGCCAGCAGTGTCCTCAGAGCGGCGTACAGGGGCGAGCAGTACTTC. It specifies CASSVLRAAYRGEQYF.